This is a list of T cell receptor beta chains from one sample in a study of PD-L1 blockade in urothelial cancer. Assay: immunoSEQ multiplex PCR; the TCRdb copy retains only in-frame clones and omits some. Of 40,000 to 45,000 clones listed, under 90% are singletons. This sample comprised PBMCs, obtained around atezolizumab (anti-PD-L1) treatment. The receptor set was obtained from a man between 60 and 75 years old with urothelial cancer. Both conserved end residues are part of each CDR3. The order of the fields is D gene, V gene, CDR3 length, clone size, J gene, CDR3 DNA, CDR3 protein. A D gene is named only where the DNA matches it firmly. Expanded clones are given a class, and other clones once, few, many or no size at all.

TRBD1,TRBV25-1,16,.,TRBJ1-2,TGTGCCAGCAGTGGCCGCGACAGGGGCCCGTTCTCTGGCTACACCTTC,CASSGRDRGPFSGYTF
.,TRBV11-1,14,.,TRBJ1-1,TGTGCCAGCACCCTCAATTGGGAGGATACTGAAGCTTTCTTT,CASTLNWEDTEAFF
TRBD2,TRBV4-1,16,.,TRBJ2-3,TGCGCCAGCAGCCAGACTAGCGGTTATTTCACAGATACGCAGTATTTT,CASSQTSGYFTDTQYF
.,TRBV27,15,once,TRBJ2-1,TGTGCCAGCAGTTTATCGTGGGGGGAATACAATGAGCAGTTCTTC,CASSLSWGEYNEQFF
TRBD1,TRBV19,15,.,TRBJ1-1,TGTGCCAGTAGTATTTCAGGGGGCATGAACACTGAAGCTTTCTTT,CASSISGGMNTEAFF
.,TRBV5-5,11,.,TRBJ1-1,TGTGCCAGCATCATGAACACTGAAGCTTTCTTT,CASIMNTEAFF
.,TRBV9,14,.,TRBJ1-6,TGTGCCAGCAGCGTCGAGGGACTGGGGTCACCCCTCCACTTT,CASSVEGLGSPLHF
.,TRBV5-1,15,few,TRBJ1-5,TGCGCCAGCAGCTTGGAAGGGGGAAGGAATCAGCCCCAGCATTTT,CASSLEGGRNQPQHF
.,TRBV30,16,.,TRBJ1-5,TGTGCCTGGAGTGTACCCCAAGGTTTAGAGGGACAGCCCCAGCATTTT,CAWSVPQGLEGQPQHF
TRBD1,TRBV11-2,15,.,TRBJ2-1,TGTGCCAGCAGGAGGACAGGGGGGATTTACAATGAGCAGTTCTTC,CASRRTGGIYNEQFF
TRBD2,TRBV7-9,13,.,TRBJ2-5,TGTGCCAGCAGCTGGAGCGGGGAAGAGACCCAGTACTTC,CASSWSGEETQYF
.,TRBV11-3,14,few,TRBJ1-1,TGTGCCAGCAGCCCCGGGGGGGCAAGAACTGAAGCTTTCTTT,CASSPGGARTEAFF
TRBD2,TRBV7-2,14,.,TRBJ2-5,TGTGCCAGCAGCTTAGGAGCTAGCGGGGAGACCCAGTACTTC,CASSLGASGETQYF
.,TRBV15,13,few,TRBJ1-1,TGTGCCACCAGCAGAGATTCGCGGACTGAAGCTTTCTTT,CATSRDSRTEAFF
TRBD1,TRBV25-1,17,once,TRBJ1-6,TGTGCCACCCAGGGGGGTGTACCGAGCTCCTATAATTCACCCCTCCACTTT,CATQGGVPSSYNSPLHF
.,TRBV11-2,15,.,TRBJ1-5,TGTGCCAGCAGCTTGGGGTCAGGGAACAATCAGCCCCAGCATTTT,CASSLGSGNNQPQHF
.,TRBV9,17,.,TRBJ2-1,TGTGCCAGCAGCGTAGGCCTTGGAGGGGGCACCTACAATGAGCAGTTCTTC,CASSVGLGGGTYNEQFF
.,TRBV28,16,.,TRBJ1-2,TGTGCCAGCAGTTTATATTCAGGGAGGGTTGGAAGTGGCTACACCTTC,CASSLYSGRVGSGYTF
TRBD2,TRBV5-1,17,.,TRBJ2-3,TGCGCCAGCAGCCTCTCCGAGGGTAGCGGGGTCACAGATACGCAGTATTTT,CASSLSEGSGVTDTQYF
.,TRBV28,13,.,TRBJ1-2,TGTGCCAGCAGTTTGAAAGGAGCCTATGGCTACACCTTC,CASSLKGAYGYTF
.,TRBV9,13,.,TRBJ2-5,TGTGCCAGCAGCGTAGACGCTAGGGGAGGCCAGTACTTC,CASSVDARGGQYF
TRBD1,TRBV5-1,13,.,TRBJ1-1,TGCGCCAGCAGCCCCGGGACAGTCACTGAAGCTTTCTTT,CASSPGTVTEAFF
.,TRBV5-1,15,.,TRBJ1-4,TGCGCCAGCAGCTTGGAGGCTGGCGGTAATGAAAAACTGTTTTTT,CASSLEAGGNEKLFF
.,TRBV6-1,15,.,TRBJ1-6,TGTGCCAGCAGTGAACCAGTCTCCTATAATTCACCCCTCCACTTT,CASSEPVSYNSPLHF
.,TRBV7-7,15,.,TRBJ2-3,TGTGCTAGCAGCTTGCTCCCAGATAGCACAGATACGCAGTATTTT,CASSLLPDSTDTQYF
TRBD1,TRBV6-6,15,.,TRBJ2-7,TGTGCCAGCAGTTACACCGGGGACAGGGCCTACGAGCAGTACTTC,CASSYTGDRAYEQYF
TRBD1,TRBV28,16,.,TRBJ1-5,TGTGCCAGCATCCGCGGGGACAGAGGACCTAATCAGCCCCAGCATTTT,CASIRGDRGPNQPQHF
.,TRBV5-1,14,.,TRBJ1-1,TGCGCCAGCAGCTTGGGACAACCAGACGGTGAAGCTTTCTTT,CASSLGQPDGEAFF
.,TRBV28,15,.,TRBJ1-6,TGTGCCAGCAGGGAGGGAAGCTCCTATAATTCACCCCTCCACTTT,CASREGSSYNSPLHF
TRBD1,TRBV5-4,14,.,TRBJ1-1,TGTGCCAGCAGCCCTGGACAGGGCAACACTGAAGCTTTCTTT,CASSPGQGNTEAFF
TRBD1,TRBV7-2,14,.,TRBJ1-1,TGTGCCAGCAGCTATGGACAGGGAGTTACTGAAGCTTTCTTT,CASSYGQGVTEAFF
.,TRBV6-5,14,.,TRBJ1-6,TGTGCCAGCAGTTACGGTGGGGCAGGGGTACCCCTCCACTTT,CASSYGGAGVPLHF
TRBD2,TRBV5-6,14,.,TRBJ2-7,TGTGCCAGCAGCCCGGGCGGGGGGTTGTACGAGCAGTACTTC,CASSPGGGLYEQYF
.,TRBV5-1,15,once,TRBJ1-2,TGCGCCAGCAGCTTGGATAGCTACCAGAACTATGGCTACACCTTC,CASSLDSYQNYGYTF
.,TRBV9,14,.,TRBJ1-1,TGTGCCAGCAGCGGAGATCGGTCGAACACTGAAGCTTTCTTT,CASSGDRSNTEAFF
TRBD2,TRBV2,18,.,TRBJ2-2,TGTGCCAGCAGTGAAGCGCTGGCCCCGGGAGGGCGAACCGGGGAGCTGTTTTTT,CASSEALAPGGRTGELFF
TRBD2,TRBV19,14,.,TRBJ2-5,TGTGCCAGTAGTATCCTAGCGGGGCAAGAGACCCAGTACTTC,CASSILAGQETQYF
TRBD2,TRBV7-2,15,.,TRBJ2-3,TGTGCCAGCAGTCGTATTGGGACTAGCGCTGATACGCAGTATTTT,CASSRIGTSADTQYF
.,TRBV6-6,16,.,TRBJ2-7,TGTGCCAGCAGTTACTCGTGGGGTGCCTCAGGGTACGAGCAGTACTTC,CASSYSWGASGYEQYF
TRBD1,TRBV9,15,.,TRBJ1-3,TGTGCCAGCAGCGCGGACAGGGGGGGTCGTAACACCATATATTTT,CASSADRGGRNTIYF
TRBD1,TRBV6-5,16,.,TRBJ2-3,TGTGCCAGCAGTTACTCGAGGGGGCAGCGTACAGATACGCAGTATTTT,CASSYSRGQRTDTQYF
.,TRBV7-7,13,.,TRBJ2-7,TGTGCTAGCAGCTTTGGGACAAATTACGAGCAGTACTTC,CASSFGTNYEQYF